Below, 5 T cell receptor beta chains from the same sample are listed, as sequenced in a study of blood T cells in healthy people across ages (dated by TCRdb to between 2014 and 2016). Library method: 5' RACE. This sample was sequenced with an Illumina HiSeq 2500. A second PCR of about 7 to 12 cycles was performed with a sample-barcoded 5' primer and a J-beta primer mix. TCRdb trimmed public reads at Q25 via fastp, called clones via MiXCR and kept in-frame beta chains. Every entry covers one CDR3 protein and lists the most common genes and DNA from its rows. The sample profile shows hundreds of thousands of distinct CDR3 sequences; approximately 30% of them were found once. The biggest ten clones account for 15% to 18% of the sample. Input material: blood. These receptor sequences come from a woman of 80 years or more in good health.

This clonotype occurred a few times. A much larger clone differs by one base, so this may be a read error. The CDR3 here is CASSPRRSTYNEQYF. CDR3 DNA: TGTGCCAGCAGCCCCCGGAGGTCGACCTACAATGAGCAGTACTTC. V gene TRBV7-2 combines with J gene TRBJ2-1; TRBD2 might be the D (5 bases). The DNA end favors TRBJ2-7, so the J call may be wrong. Germline lookup yields CDR1 SGHTA and CDR2 FQGNSA. The CDR3 sequence is 15 residues long.

The chain has TRBV20-1 and TRBJ2-1; 9 bases align to TRBD1. Germline CDR1 DFQATT, CDR2 SNEGSKA (reference sequence). Germline trimming cut 1 base from V and 9 bases from J; bases unmatched to any gene: 10. The CDR3 has 15 amino acids. CDR3 bases: TGCAGTGCTAGAGGACAGGGGGTCGTTCCTAGTGAGCAGTTCTTC. Its protein product is CSARGQGVVPSEQFF.

On this clonotype: This may be a read error, as it is one base from a much larger clone. This chain joins TRBV29-1 and TRBJ2-3, with 7 nucleotides matching TRBD2. Germline loops: CDR1 SQVTM, CDR2 ANQGSEA. The CDR3 length is 15 residues. The CDR3 loop reads CSVELSASGTDAQYF. The DNA of the CDR3 is TGCAGCGTTGAGCTCTCGGCTAGCGGAACAGATGCGCAGTATTTT.

This clonotype was picked up many times. The chain has TRBV29-1 and TRBJ2-7; 8 positions match TRBD2. CDR1 is SQVTM, CDR2 ANQGSEA, per germline. J was trimmed by 5 bases and V by 1 base; bases with no gene match: 1. The CDR3 consists of 12 residues. Here the CDR3 reads CSVEAGGNEQYF. CDR3 DNA: TGCAGCGTTGAAGCGGGAGGGAACGAGCAGTACTTC.

The table lists this clonotype with many counts. CDR3 in DNA: TGTGCCACCAGCCCTGGGGCCAACGTCCTGACTTTC. The encoded protein is CATSPGANVLTF. The rearrangement uses TRBV15 and TRBJ2-6; D gene ambiguous. CDR1 and CDR2 from the germline V gene are LNHNV and YYDKDF (reference sequence). V lost 5 bases, J lost 2 bases, and 1 base lay in between. This CDR3 comprises 12 residues.